This TCR beta chain originates from a study of persistence of HIV-infected CD4 T cells. Study overall: Median time on suppressive ART was around eight years. Blood samples, up to roughly 200 mL, came from multiple time points, except two leukapheresis donors sampled once. Whole-study findings and limits: TCR analyses could not target the rare provirus-carrying CMV-responding cells. Compared with CD3/CD28-stimulated cells, CMV- and Gag-responding cells showed lower TCRbeta richness.

Lysates of CMV-infected fibroblasts at around 9.9 ug/mL stimulated these cells. CD40L/CD69 double-negative CD45RO-high memory CD4+ T cells were collected. Germline CDR1 is LGHDT and CDR2 is YNNKEL (reference sequence). The CDR3 is 17 residues long. V was clipped by 0 bases and J by 1 base, with 15 bases between them. A few counts support this clone. Its target is unknown. Sequencing used immunoSEQ version 4 in survey mode. Sequenced by immunoSEQ multiplex PCR; TCRdb stores in-frame clones only, minus some. The data contain 35,000 to 40,000 clones, 80% of them seen just once; the ten biggest clones take up approximately 1.5%.

Here the sequenced sample was CD4+ T cells sorted from PBMCs after roughly 20-hour stimulation, taken from a patient who received antiretroviral therapy. The rearrangement joins TRBV3-1 (or the pseudogene TRBV3-2) to TRBJ1-1, with TRBD1 as a possible D gene (6 bases). This TCR was recovered from an adult man with HIV who was CMV-seropositive. The CDR3 DNA sequence: TGTGCCAGCAGCCAAGACCCAGGACAGTTGGCGAACACTGAAGCTTTCTTT. Protein product: CASSQDPGQLANTEAFF.